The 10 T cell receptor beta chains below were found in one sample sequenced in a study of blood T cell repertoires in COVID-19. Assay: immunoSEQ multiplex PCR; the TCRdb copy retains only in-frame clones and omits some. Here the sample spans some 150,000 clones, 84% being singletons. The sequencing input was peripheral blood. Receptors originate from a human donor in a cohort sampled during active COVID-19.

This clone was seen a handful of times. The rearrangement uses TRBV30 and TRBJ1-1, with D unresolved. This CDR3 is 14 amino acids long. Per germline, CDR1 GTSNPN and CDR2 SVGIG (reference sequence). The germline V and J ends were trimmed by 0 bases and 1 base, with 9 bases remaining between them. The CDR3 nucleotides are TGTGCCTGGAGTGTACACCCAGAGAACACTGAAGCTTTCTTT. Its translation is CAWSVHPENTEAFF.

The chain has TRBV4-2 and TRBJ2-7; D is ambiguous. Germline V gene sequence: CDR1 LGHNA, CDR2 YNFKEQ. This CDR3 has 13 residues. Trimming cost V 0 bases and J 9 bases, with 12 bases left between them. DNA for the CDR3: TGTGCCAGCAGCCAAGAAGATGGGCAAGGGCAGTACTTC. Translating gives CASSQEDGQGQYF.

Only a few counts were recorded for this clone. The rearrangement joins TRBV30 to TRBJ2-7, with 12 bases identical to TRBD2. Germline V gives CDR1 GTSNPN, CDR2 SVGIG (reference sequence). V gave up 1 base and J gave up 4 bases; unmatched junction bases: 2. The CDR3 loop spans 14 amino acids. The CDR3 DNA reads TGTGCCTGGAGTGCCGGGACTAGCGGGTACGAGCAGTACTTC. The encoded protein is CAWSAGTSGYEQYF. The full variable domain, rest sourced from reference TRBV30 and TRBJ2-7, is SQTIHQWPATLVQPVGSPLSLECTVEGTSNPNLYWYRQAAGRGLQLLFYSVGIGQISSEVPQNLSASRPQDRQFILSSKKLLLSDSGFYLCAWSAGTSGYEQYFGPGTRLTVT.

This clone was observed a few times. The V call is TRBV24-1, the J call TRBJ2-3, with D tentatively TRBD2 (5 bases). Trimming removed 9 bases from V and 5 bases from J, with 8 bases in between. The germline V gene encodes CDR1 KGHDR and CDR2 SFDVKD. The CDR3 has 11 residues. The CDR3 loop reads CATGSRDTQYF. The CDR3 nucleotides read TGTGCCACCGGGAGTAGAGATACGCAGTATTTT.

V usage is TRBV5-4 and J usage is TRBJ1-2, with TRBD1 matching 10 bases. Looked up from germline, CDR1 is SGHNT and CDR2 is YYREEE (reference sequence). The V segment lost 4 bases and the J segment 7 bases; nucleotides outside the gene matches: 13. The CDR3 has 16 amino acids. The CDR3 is CASSPSRTGGNFGYTF. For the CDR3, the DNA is TGTGCCAGCAGCCCGTCCCGGACAGGGGGAAATTTTGGCTACACCTTC.

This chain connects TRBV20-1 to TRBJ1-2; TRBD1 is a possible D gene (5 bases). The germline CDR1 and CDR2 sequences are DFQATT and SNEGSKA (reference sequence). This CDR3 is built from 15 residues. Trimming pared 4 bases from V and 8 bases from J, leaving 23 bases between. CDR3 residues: CSANDMQGWSRGYTF. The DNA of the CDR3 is TGCAGTGCTAATGATATGCAGGGATGGTCTAGAGGCTACACCTTC.

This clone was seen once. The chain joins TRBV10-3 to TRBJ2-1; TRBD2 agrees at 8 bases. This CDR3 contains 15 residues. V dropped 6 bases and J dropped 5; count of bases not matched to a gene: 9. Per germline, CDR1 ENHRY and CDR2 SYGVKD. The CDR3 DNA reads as TGTGCCATCAGCACGAGGCGAGCGGGGGACAATGAGCAGTTCTTC. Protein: CAISTRRAGDNEQFF.

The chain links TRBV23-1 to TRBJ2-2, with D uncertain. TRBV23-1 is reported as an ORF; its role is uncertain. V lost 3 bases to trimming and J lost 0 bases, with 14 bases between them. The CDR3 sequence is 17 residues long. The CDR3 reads CASSHFDTFSNTGELFF. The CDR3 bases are TGCGCCAGCAGTCACTTCGACACATTCTCGAACACCGGGGAGCTGTTTTTT.

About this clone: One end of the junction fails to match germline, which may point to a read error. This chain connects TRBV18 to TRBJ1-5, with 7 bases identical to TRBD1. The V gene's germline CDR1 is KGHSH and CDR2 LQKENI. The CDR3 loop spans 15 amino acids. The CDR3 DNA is TGTGCCAGCTCACCATCACGGGACAGCTATCAGGCCCAGCATTTT. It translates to CASSPSRDSYQAQHF. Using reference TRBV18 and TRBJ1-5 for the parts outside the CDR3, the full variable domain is NAGVMQNPRHLVRRRGQEARLRCSPMKGHSHVYWYRQLPEEGLKFMVYLQKENIIDESGMPKERFSAEFPKEGPSILRIQQVVRGDSAAYFCASSPSRDSYQAQHFGDGTRLSIL.

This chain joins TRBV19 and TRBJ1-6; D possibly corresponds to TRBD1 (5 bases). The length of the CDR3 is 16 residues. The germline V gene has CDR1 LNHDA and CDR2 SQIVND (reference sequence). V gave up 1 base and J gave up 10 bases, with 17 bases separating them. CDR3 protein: CASSIGKRGLNSPLHF. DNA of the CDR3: TGTGCCAGTAGTATAGGAAAAAGGGGATTAAACTCACCCCTCCACTTT.